The clone carrying this T cell receptor beta chain was recorded a few times. Its antigen remains unknown. The data derive from a study of T-cell memory formation after mild COVID-19. Study context: The TCR clusters were mostly specific to one donor. General study findings and limits: The study found balanced CD4/CD8 in clones contracting day 15 to 85 and a CD4+ lean in later expanders. Pre-infection memory showed some responding clones, and this suggested that cross-reactive memory joined.

Losses at the gene ends were 4 bases for V and 6 bases for J; bases not matched to a gene: 9. The CDR3 covers 15 residues. Germline CDR1 SEHNR, CDR2 FQNEAQ (reference sequence). Constant-segment primers and 5'RACE yielded cDNA libraries for TCR alpha and TCR beta, each carrying sample barcodes and UMIs. A single record per CDR3 protein comes from TCRdb applying MiXCR to the 5' RACE reads. The sample holds approximately 570,000 distinct CDR3 sequences, roughly 17% seen once. The chain combines TRBV7-9 with TRBJ2-3; 8 bases agree with TRBD1. The sequence derives from an adult woman who had mild COVID-19 (a few samples of this study predate the infection). Cell type and time point are not known. The sample comprised PBMCs or a T cell subset sorted from them (not recorded which). The CDR3 DNA sequence: TGTGCCAGCAGCTACGACAGGGGCCCCCCGGATACGCAGTATTTT. It translates to CASSYDRGPPDTQYF.